These T cell receptor beta chains were read from a single sample in a study of cytomegalovirus exposure and HLA in healthy donors. Sequenced by immunoSEQ multiplex PCR; TCRdb stores in-frame clones only, minus some. The sample table includes approximately 72,000 clones. Material for sequencing was PBMCs. Receptors originate from a man aged 35-49 years in good health and CMV-seronegative. The CDR3 runs from the conserved cysteine through the conserved F or W. The D gene is left open where the match is weak.

>TRBJ1-6|TRBV14|-
TGTGCCAGCAGCCTCACAGGAGTATATCATAATTCACCCCTCCACTTT
CASSLTGVYHNSPLHF
>TRBJ1-1|TRBV27|-
TGTGCCAGCAGTTTATCGGGGAGTAACACTGAAGCTTTCTTT
CASSLSGSNTEAFF
>TRBJ1-3|TRBV5-4|-
TGTGCCAGCAGCCGCACAGGGTTAGACGGAAACACCATATATTTT
CASSRTGLDGNTIYF
>TRBJ2-3|TRBV6-1|TRBD2
TGTGCCAGCAGTCGGACTAGCGGAACAGATACGCAGTATTTT
CASSRTSGTDTQYF
>TRBJ1-1|TRBV29-1|TRBD1
TGCAGCGCAACTACAGGGGGCGAGACTGAAGCTTTCTTT
CSATTGGETEAFF
>TRBJ1-2|TRBV19|-
TGTGCCACCGGAGGGGTGGTCGGTGATGGCTACACCTTC
CATGGVVGDGYTF
>TRBJ1-1|TRBV11-2|TRBD1
TGTGCCACCGGACAGGACATGAACACTGAAGCTTTCTTT
CATGQDMNTEAFF
>TRBJ1-5|TRBV6-1|-
TGTGCCAGCAGTGAAATTCAGGGGTTGGGTCAGCCCCAGCATTTT
CASSEIQGLGQPQHF
>TRBJ2-5|TRBV6-5|TRBD2
TGTGCCAGCAGTACGGGGGGAGCGGAGACCCAGTACTTC
CASSTGGAETQYF
>TRBJ1-4|TRBV29-1|-
TGCAGCGTTGGGGGCACGGAGACCCGAGGCGAAAAACTGTTTTTT
CSVGGTETRGEKLFF
>TRBJ2-7|TRBV29-1|-
TGCAGCGTTGAGGGCAGAGTATCCTACGAGCAGTACTTC
CSVEGRVSYEQYF
>TRBJ2-2|TRBV13|-
TGTGCCAGCAGCTTTCTTACCGGGGAGCTGTTTTTT
CASSFLTGELFF
>TRBJ1-5|TRBV27|TRBD1
TGTGCCAGCAGTGACAGGGACAGCAATCAGCCCCAGCATTTT
CASSDRDSNQPQHF
>TRBJ2-1|TRBV4-1|TRBD1
TGCGCCAGCAGCCAAGGCGCCGGACAGGGAAACAATGAGCAGTTCTTC
CASSQGAGQGNNEQFF
>TRBJ2-5|TRBV2|-
TGTGCCAGCATTCCCGACACGGCGGGCTGGACCCAGTACTTC
CASIPDTAGWTQYF
>TRBJ2-1|TRBV18|TRBD2
TGTGCCAGCTCACCGCTGGGGGAGGGGTCCTACAATGAGCAGTTCTTC
CASSPLGEGSYNEQFF
>TRBJ2-1|TRBV5-1|TRBD1
TGCGCCAGCAGCCTCGCCGGGACAGGGGACTACAATGAGCAGTTCTTC
CASSLAGTGDYNEQFF
>TRBJ1-2|TRBV7-2|-
TGTGCCAGCAGCTTAGGGCAGAGGAGCGGCTACACCTTC
CASSLGQRSGYTF
>TRBJ2-7|TRBV28|TRBD1
TGTGCCAGCAGCCCATGGGGACAGGGATCCTACGAGCAGTACTTC
CASSPWGQGSYEQYF
>TRBJ1-5|TRBV2|-
TGTGCCAGCAGCGGTCCGGGAAGCAATCAGCCCCAGCATTTT
CASSGPGSNQPQHF
>TRBJ2-5|TRBV20-1|-
TGCAGTCTGGGGCAGGAGACCCAGTACTTC
CSLGQETQYF
>TRBJ2-4|TRBV5-1|TRBD1
TGCGCCAGCAGCGGCGACAGGGCAAGAGACATTCAGTACTTC
CASSGDRARDIQYF
>TRBJ2-7|TRBV9|TRBD1
TGTGCCAGCAGCGTAGCGACAGGGGGGGAATCCTACGAGCAGTACTTC
CASSVATGGESYEQYF
>TRBJ2-7|TRBV7-2|-
TGTGCCAGCAGCTTAGCGGTGGGCCAGGATTACGAGCAGTACTTC
CASSLAVGQDYEQYF